The count of the clone carrying this T cell receptor beta chain is one. Its antigen remains unknown. The data originate from a study of T cell responses to AZD1222 COVID-19 vaccine. Study summary: Second-dose intervals of approximately 4 or approximately 12 weeks were pooled.

This CDR3 region has 18 residues. Trimming stripped 2 bases from V and 0 bases from J, with 20 bases between. CDR1 and CDR2 (germline): SGHTA, FQGNSA. The study, taken as a whole, reports: Females outnumbered males among donors, who were mostly white British; clonal diversity was possibly underestimated. Rises in breadth and depth of Spike-specific TCRs came after two AZD1222 doses. Of the AZD1222 recipients, only 5 or 6 were seropositive at baseline.

The protocol was immunoSEQ multiplex PCR, while the TCRdb copy is restricted to in-frame clones and leaves out a portion. The sample holds about 120,000 clones; approximately 85% are singletons and the top ten take 9.4%. The input for sequencing was peripheral blood, taken on day 0 of AZD1222 vaccination. This receptor was obtained from an adult in good health. This rearrangement joins TRBV7-2 to TRBJ2-7; perhaps TRBD1 as D (6 bases). CDR3 in amino acids: CASSLHVGQSVFSYEQYF. The CDR3 DNA reads as TGTGCCAGCAGCTTACATGTTGGACAGTCAGTTTTCTCCTACGAGCAGTACTTC.